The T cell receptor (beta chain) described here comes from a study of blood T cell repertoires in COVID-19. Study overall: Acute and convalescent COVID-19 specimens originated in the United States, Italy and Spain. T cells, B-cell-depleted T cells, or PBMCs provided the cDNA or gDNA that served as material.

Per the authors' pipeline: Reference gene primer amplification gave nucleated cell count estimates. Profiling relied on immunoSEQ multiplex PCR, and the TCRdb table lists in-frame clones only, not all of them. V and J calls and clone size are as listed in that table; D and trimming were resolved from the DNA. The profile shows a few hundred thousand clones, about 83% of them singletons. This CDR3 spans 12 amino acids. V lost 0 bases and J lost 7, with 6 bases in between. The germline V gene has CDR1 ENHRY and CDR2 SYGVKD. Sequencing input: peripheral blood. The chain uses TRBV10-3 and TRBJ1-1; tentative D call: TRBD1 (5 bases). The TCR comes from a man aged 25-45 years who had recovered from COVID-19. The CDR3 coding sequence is TGTGCCATCAGTGAGTCGGGGGGTGAAGCTTTCTTT. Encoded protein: CAISESGGEAFF.